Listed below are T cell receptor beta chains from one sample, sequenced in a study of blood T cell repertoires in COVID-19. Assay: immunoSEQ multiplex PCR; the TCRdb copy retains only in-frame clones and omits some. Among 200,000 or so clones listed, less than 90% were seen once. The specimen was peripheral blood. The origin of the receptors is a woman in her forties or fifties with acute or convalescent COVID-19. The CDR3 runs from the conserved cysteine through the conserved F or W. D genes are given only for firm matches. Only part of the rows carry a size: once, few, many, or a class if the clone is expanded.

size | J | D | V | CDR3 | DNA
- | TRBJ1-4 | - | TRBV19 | CASSTGTPSGKLFF | TGTGCCAGTAGTACCGGGACACCCTCGGGGAAACTGTTTTTT
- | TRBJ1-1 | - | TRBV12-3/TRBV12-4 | CASSFEGTEAFF | TGTGCCAGCAGTTTTGAGGGCACTGAAGCTTTCTTT
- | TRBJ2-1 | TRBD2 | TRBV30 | CAWSFGGAGQFF | TGTGCCTGGAGTTTCGGGGGGGCGGGGCAGTTCTTC
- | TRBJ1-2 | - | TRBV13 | CASSFREGRYGYTF | TGTGCCAGCAGCTTCAGGGAGGGGCGATATGGCTACACCTTC
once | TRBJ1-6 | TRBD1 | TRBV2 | CASSELGQGNSGPLHF | TGTGCCAGCAGTGAACTTGGACAGGGTAATTCTGGACCCCTCCACTTT
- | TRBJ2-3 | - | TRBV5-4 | CASSLGGITDTQYF | TGTGCCAGCAGCTTGGGCGGGATCACAGATACGCAGTATTTT
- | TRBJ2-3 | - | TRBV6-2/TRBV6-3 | CASSKSSGTDTQYF | TGTGCCAGCAGTAAGAGTAGCGGCACAGATACGCAGTATTTT
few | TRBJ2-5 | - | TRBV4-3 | CASSSRGGETQYF | TGCGCCAGCAGCTCCAGGGGTGGGGAGACCCAGTACTTC
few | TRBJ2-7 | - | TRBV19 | CASSIAGESYEQYF | TGTGCCAGTAGTATAGCGGGGGAGTCCTACGAGCAGTACTTC
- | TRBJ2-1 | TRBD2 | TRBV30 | CAWEPGLAGRLGEQFF | TGTGCCTGGGAGCCGGGACTAGCGGGAAGGTTAGGTGAGCAGTTCTTC
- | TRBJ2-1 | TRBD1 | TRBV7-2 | CASSLEGASSYNEQFF | TGTGCCAGCAGCTTAGAGGGGGCGAGCTCCTACAATGAGCAGTTCTTC
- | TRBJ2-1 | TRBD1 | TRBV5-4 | CASSPTGTYNEQFF | TGTGCCAGCAGCCCGACAGGGACCTACAATGAGCAGTTCTTC
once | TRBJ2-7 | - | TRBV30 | CAWRASRSEQYF | TGTGCCTGGAGAGCGAGTCGCTCAGAGCAGTACTTC
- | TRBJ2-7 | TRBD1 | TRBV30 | CAWSLRGQGYEQYF | TGTGCCTGGAGCCTCCGTGGACAGGGGTACGAGCAGTACTTC
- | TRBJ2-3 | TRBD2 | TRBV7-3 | CASSLTAQRGEGQYF | TGTGCCAGCAGCTTAACGGCGCAGCGGGGGGAAGGGCAGTATTTT
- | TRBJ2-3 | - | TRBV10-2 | CASSQRQGTDTQYF | TGCGCCAGCAGCCAACGACAGGGCACAGATACGCAGTATTTT
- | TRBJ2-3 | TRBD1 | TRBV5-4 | CASSSQGKGTDTQYF | TGTGCCAGCAGCTCACAGGGGAAGGGGACAGATACGCAGTATTTT
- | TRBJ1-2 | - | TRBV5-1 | CASSVGQSAANYGYTF | TGCGCCAGCAGCGTCGGACAGTCGGCCGCTAACTATGGCTACACCTTC
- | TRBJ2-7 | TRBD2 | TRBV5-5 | CASSLYSGGTYEQYF | TGTGCCAGCAGCTTATACAGCGGGGGGACCTACGAGCAGTACTTC
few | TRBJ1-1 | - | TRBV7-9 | CASSLGPPTVEDSEAFF | TGTGCCAGCAGCTTAGGCCCACCAACGGTCGAGGACAGTGAAGCTTTCTTT
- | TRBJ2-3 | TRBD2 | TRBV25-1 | CASSASGPLTDTQYF | TGTGCCAGCAGTGCTAGCGGGCCCCTCACAGATACGCAGTATTTT
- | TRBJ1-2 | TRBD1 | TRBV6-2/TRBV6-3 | CASSRTGQGAGGYTF | TGTGCCAGCAGCCGTACTGGACAGGGGGCTGGTGGCTACACCTTC
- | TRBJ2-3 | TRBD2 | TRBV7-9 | CASSTTSGAFGDTQYF | TGTGCCAGCAGCACCACTAGCGGGGCATTCGGCGATACGCAGTATTTT
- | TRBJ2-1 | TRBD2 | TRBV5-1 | CASSLYGLYQGLAVSSYNEQFF | TGCGCCAGCAGCTTATACGGGTTGTACCAGGGACTAGCGGTTTCCTCCTACAATGAGCAGTTCTTC
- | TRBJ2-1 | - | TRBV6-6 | CASSYSRGSIYNEQFF | TGTGCCAGCAGTTACTCACGGGGATCTATCTACAATGAGCAGTTCTTC